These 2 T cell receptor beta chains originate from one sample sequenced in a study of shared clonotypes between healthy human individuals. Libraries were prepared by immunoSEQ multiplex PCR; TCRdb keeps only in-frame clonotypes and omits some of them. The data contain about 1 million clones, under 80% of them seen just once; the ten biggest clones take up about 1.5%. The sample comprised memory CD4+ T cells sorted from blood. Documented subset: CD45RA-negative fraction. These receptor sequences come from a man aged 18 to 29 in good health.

DNA for the CDR3: TGTGCCAGCGTCCCCCCGGGGGGAAACACCATATATTTT. This translates into CASVPPGGNTIYF. This chain links TRBV6-5 with TRBJ1-3; D gene ambiguous. Germline lookup yields CDR1 MNHEY and CDR2 SVGAGI. Trimming took 8 bases from V and 4 from J, leaving 12 bases between them. CDR3 length: 13 residues.

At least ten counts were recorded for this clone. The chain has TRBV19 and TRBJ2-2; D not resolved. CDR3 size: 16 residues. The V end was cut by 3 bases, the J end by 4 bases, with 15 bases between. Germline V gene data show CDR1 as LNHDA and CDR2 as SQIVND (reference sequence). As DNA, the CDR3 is TGTGCCAGTAGTATCGTGTTGGGCAGTGGCACCGGGGAGCTGTTTTTT. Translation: CASSIVLGSGTGELFF. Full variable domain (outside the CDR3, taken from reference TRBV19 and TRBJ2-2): DGGITQSPKYLFRKEGQNVTLSCEQNLNHDAMYWYRQDPGQGLRLIYYSQIVNDFQKGDIAEGYSVSREKKESFPLTVTSAQKNPTAFYLCASSIVLGSGTGELFFGEGSRLTVL.